Listed below are T cell receptor beta chains from one sample, sequenced in a study of blood T cell repertoires in COVID-19. Using immunoSEQ multiplex PCR, the repertoire was profiled, and TCRdb retains in-frame clones only, with some absent. Among approximately 200,000 clones listed, 80% to 90% were seen once. Material: peripheral blood. These receptors all stem from a human donor with active or convalescent COVID-19. The donor label of this sample is uncertain. CDR3s include the opening cysteine and the closing phenylalanine or tryptophan. The D gene is left open where the match is weak. Part of the rows lack a size; the others show once, few, many or a class for expanded clones.

>-|TRBJ1-2|few|TRBV6-2/TRBV6-3
TGTGCCAGCAGTTACTACAGCACGCGTGCTAACTATGGCTACACCTTC
CASSYYSTRANYGYTF
>-|TRBJ2-5|-|TRBV6-4
TGTGCCAGCAGTAATCTTCAGGCACAAGAGACCCAGTACTTC
CASSNLQAQETQYF
>-|TRBJ2-7|-|TRBV20-1
TGCAGTGCTAGTCGGTGGGCTTCCTACGAGCAGTACTTC
CSASRWASYEQYF
>TRBD1|TRBJ1-4|-|TRBV6-1
TGTGCCAGCAGTGAGGACAGGAGTAATGAAAAACTGTTTTTT
CASSEDRSNEKLFF
>-|TRBJ1-4|few|TRBV3-1/TRBV3-2
TGTGCCAGCTGTACCCCGAGTCTGGAGGGTGGCGAAAAACTGTTTTTT
CASCTPSLEGGEKLFF
>-|TRBJ2-5|-|TRBV4-1
TGCGCCAGCAGCCAAGGAAACTTAAGGCCGGGGGCAGGGGGGGAGACCCAGTACTTC
CASSQGNLRPGAGGETQYF
>TRBD1|TRBJ2-7|-|TRBV28
TGTGCCAGCATCGCCGGGACAGCCTCCTACGAGCAGTACTTC
CASIAGTASYEQYF
>TRBD2|TRBJ2-5|-|TRBV7-9
TGTGCCAGCAGCGTGACCGGGACTAGCGGTGAGACCCAGTACTTC
CASSVTGTSGETQYF
>TRBD1|TRBJ2-7|-|TRBV25-1
TGTGCCAGCACCCAGACAGGGGCGAGTGAGCAGTACTTC
CASTQTGASEQYF
>-|TRBJ1-2|-|TRBV27
TGTGCCAGCAGTTTCGACAGAAGCTATGGCTACACCTTC
CASSFDRSYGYTF
>-|TRBJ1-2|-|TRBV24-1
TGTGCCACCAGTGATTTCACCAGGGAGGTCTACACCTTC
CATSDFTREVYTF
>TRBD2|TRBJ2-3|few|TRBV29-1
TGCAGCGTGACCCGGGGGGGAAGCCTAGGGGGAGATACGCAGTATTTT
CSVTRGGSLGGDTQYF
>TRBD2|TRBJ2-7|-|TRBV27
TGTGCCAGCAGTTTACGGGGGGACTACGAGCAGTACTTC
CASSLRGDYEQYF
>TRBD1|TRBJ1-4|-|TRBV5-1
TGCGCCAGCAGCCAACTGACAGGGAGGACTGAAAAACTGTTTTTT
CASSQLTGRTEKLFF
>TRBD2|TRBJ2-3|-|TRBV19
TGTGCCACTCGGGAGGGACGGTGGACGCAGTATTTT
CATREGRWTQYF
>-|TRBJ1-2|once|TRBV11-2
TGTGCCAGCAGCTTTAGGGGTGGCTATGGCTACACCTTC
CASSFRGGYGYTF
>-|TRBJ2-5|-|TRBV5-1
TGCGCCAGCAGCTTGGGCCCGGGACAAATAGAGACCCAGTACTTC
CASSLGPGQIETQYF
>-|TRBJ1-2|-|TRBV27
TGTGCCAGCAGTTTTAAGTCAGGGATCTATGGCTACACCTTC
CASSFKSGIYGYTF
>-|TRBJ2-2|-|TRBV27
TGTGCCAGCAGGGTGGGCCAGAACACCGGGGAGCTGTTTTTT
CASRVGQNTGELFF
>-|TRBJ2-3|-|TRBV6-5
TGTGCCAGCAGTTACTCGCTCAATCGAGAGTATTTT
CASSYSLNREYF
>TRBD2|TRBJ2-4|-|TRBV4-2
TGTGCCAGCAGCCTCGGACTAGCGGGGGGGCTCGACAAAAACATTCAGTACTTC
CASSLGLAGGLDKNIQYF
>-|TRBJ1-2|-|TRBV28
TGTGCCAGCAGTTTATCCCAGGCTGAGGGCTACACCTTC
CASSLSQAEGYTF
>-|TRBJ2-1|few|TRBV19
TGTGCCAGTAGTATCAGGCCTGTAAATGAGCAGTTCTTC
CASSIRPVNEQFF
>-|TRBJ1-4|few|TRBV4-1
TGCGCCAGCAGCCAAGACCCAACGGCAGGAAAAAGGGGAAAACTGTTTTTT
CASSQDPTAGKRGKLFF
>TRBD1|TRBJ2-7|-|TRBV28
TGTGCCAGCAGGCCACAGGGGGCGATATCCGCACGCGAGCAGTACTTC
CASRPQGAISAREQYF
>-|TRBJ2-1|-|TRBV6-6
TGTGCCAGCAGTTATGGTGGGCGGGACAATGAGCAGTTCTTC
CASSYGGRDNEQFF
>TRBD1|TRBJ1-1|-|TRBV5-4
TGTGCCAGCAGCTGGGGACAGGGAAGCAGTAGGAACACTGAAGCTTTCTTT
CASSWGQGSSRNTEAFF
>TRBD2|TRBJ2-7|-|TRBV3-1/TRBV3-2
TGTGCCAGCAGCCAAGGAAGAAGGGCTAGCGGAAGGTACGAGCAGTACTTC
CASSQGRRASGRYEQYF
>TRBD1|TRBJ2-1|-|TRBV6-1
TGTGCCAGCAGTGCCGGGACAGGGGACCCCTACAATGAGCAGTTCTTC
CASSAGTGDPYNEQFF
>TRBD2|TRBJ2-3|-|TRBV5-5
TGTGCCAGCAGCTTGGCCCTGACGGGAGGGCACGCAGATACGCAGTATTTT
CASSLALTGGHADTQYF
>TRBD2|TRBJ2-1|-|TRBV11-3
TGTGCCAGCAGCTTAGGCCGGGGGAGGGCTACCAACGATGAGCAGTTCTTC
CASSLGRGRATNDEQFF
>TRBD1|TRBJ1-4|-|TRBV25-1
TGTGCCAGCAGTTCCACCGACAGGGTTAATGAAAAACTGTTTTTT
CASSSTDRVNEKLFF
>-|TRBJ1-5|-|TRBV4-3
TGCGCCAGCAGCCAAGATCAGGGACAGCCCCAGCATTTT
CASSQDQGQPQHF
>-|TRBJ2-7|-|TRBV29-1
TGCAGCGTTGAAGTTGATGGGGGGTGGAGCGAGCAGTACTTC
CSVEVDGGWSEQYF
>-|TRBJ1-1|once|TRBV14
TGTGCCAGCAGCCAAGCGCGTAGGGGAGAAGCTTTCTTT
CASSQARRGEAFF
>TRBD2|TRBJ2-1|-|TRBV5-4
TGTGCCAGCACCTTAACTAGCGGGAGTCCTGGCTCCTACAATGAGCAGTTCTTC
CASTLTSGSPGSYNEQFF
>-|TRBJ1-6|-|TRBV19
TGTGCCAGCGCGCCCCAATTTAATTCACCCCTCCACTTT
CASAPQFNSPLHF
>TRBD2|TRBJ2-5|-|TRBV3-1/TRBV3-2
TGTGCCAGCAGCCAAGATGGGACTAGCGAAGAGACCCAGTACTTC
CASSQDGTSEETQYF
>TRBD1|TRBJ1-5|-|TRBV7-9
TGTGCCAGCAGCGCAGGGGGCTGGAACAATCAGCCCCAGCATTTT
CASSAGGWNNQPQHF
>-|TRBJ2-3|few|TRBV2
TGTGCCAGCGCCCTTCGAGTCCGGACAGATACGCAGTATTTT
CASALRVRTDTQYF
>-|TRBJ2-7|-|TRBV6-2/TRBV6-3
TGTGCCAGCAGTTACGGGGAGGACGCTTCCTACGAGCAGTACTTC
CASSYGEDASYEQYF
>-|TRBJ1-5|-|TRBV6-5
TGTGCCAGCAGTTACTCACCGGGTCCTCAAACTCAGCCCCAGCATTTT
CASSYSPGPQTQPQHF
>TRBD1|TRBJ2-7|once|TRBV28
TGTGCCAGCTCGACAGGGGGCATCTACGAGCAGTACTTC
CASSTGGIYEQYF
>TRBD1|TRBJ2-7|-|TRBV19
TGTGCCAGTAGTATCCGGAGGACAGGGAACTACGAGCAGTACTTC
CASSIRRTGNYEQYF
>-|TRBJ1-6|-|TRBV4-3
TGCGCCAGCAGCCGGGCCGGGACATTTAATTCACCCCTCCACTTT
CASSRAGTFNSPLHF
>TRBD1|TRBJ1-1|-|TRBV19
TGTGCCAGTACCGGGACAGGGCTTTTGAACACTGAAGCTTTCTTT
CASTGTGLLNTEAFF
>TRBD2|TRBJ2-4|-|TRBV28
TGTGCCAGCAGCCAACCCGGGGGGGCGACCAAAAACATTCAGTACTTC
CASSQPGGATKNIQYF
>-|TRBJ1-3|once|TRBV13
TGTGCCAGTTCACAGGGACCTTCTGGAAACACCATATATTTT
CASSQGPSGNTIYF
>-|TRBJ2-4|few|TRBV4-3
TGCGCCAGCAGCCACGACGCCCCGGGGGTCCTAGCCAAAAACATTCAGTACTTC
CASSHDAPGVLAKNIQYF
>-|TRBJ2-3|-|TRBV10-1
TGCGCCAGCAGCCACGACTACCAGGGGGGAACAGATACGCAGTATTTT
CASSHDYQGGTDTQYF
>TRBD1|TRBJ1-3|-|TRBV28
TGTGCCAGCAGCTGGGACAGGGGCTCTGGAAACACCATATATTTT
CASSWDRGSGNTIYF
>TRBD1|TRBJ1-3|-|TRBV19
TGTGCCAGTAGGACGGGACAGGGCTCTGGAAACACCATATATTTT
CASRTGQGSGNTIYF
>-|TRBJ2-1|-|TRBV7-9
TGTGCCAGCAGCTTCGTTACCGGGGGAAACAATGAGCAGTTCTTC
CASSFVTGGNNEQFF
>-|TRBJ1-2|-|TRBV5-1
TGCGCCAGCAGCTCCGAGAGATTTAACTATGGCTACACCTTC
CASSSERFNYGYTF
>-|TRBJ2-5|few|TRBV5-1
TGCGCCAGCAGCTTGGGTTCCGGGTTTGAGACCCAGTACTTC
CASSLGSGFETQYF
>TRBD1|TRBJ2-1|once|TRBV5-4
TGTGCCAGCAGCCCGGGACAGGGACGTTTAAATGAGCAGTTCTTC
CASSPGQGRLNEQFF
>TRBD1|TRBJ2-1|-|TRBV7-9
TGTGCCAGCAGCCTGATAGGGGGCGGTCTCGATGAGCAGTTCTTC
CASSLIGGGLDEQFF
>-|TRBJ2-1|-|TRBV28
TGTGCCAGCAGTACCCCCCTGGGGGCAGGATACAATGAGCAGTTCTTC
CASSTPLGAGYNEQFF
>-|TRBJ2-7|-|TRBV6-7
TGTGCCAGCAGTTACTCGAAATCGTCAGGTTCATGGCCTAATTCCTACGAGCAGTACTTC
CASSYSKSSGSWPNSYEQYF
>TRBD2|TRBJ2-7|-|TRBV10-3
TGTGCCATCAGTGAGGACCAGACTAGCGGGAGACTCCCGAACTTC
CAISEDQTSGRLPNF